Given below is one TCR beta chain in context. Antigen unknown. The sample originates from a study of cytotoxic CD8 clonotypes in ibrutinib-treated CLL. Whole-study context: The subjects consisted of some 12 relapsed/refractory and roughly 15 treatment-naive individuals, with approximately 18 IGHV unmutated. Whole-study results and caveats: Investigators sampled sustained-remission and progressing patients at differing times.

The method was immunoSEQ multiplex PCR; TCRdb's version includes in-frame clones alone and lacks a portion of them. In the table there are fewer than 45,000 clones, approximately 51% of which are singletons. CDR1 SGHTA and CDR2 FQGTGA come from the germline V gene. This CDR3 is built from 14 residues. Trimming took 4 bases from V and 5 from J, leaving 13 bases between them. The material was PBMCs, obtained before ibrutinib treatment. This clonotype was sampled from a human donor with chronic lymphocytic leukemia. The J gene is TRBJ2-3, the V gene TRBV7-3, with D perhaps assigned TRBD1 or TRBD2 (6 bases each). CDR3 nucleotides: TGTGCCAGCAGCTCTCGGACAGCGGGAGATACGCAGTATTTT. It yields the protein CASSSRTAGDTQYF.